Listed below are T cell receptor beta chains from one sample, sequenced in a study of blood T cell repertoires in COVID-19. Profiling relied on immunoSEQ multiplex PCR, and the TCRdb table lists in-frame clones only, not all of them. This sample carries more than 85,000 clones, around 87% of them seen once, and the ten largest clones take about 3%. The source material was peripheral blood. The receptors stem from a man aged 50 to 59 with active or convalescent COVID-19. Both conserved end residues are part of each CDR3. D genes are given only for firm matches. Rows may omit the clone size; those that give it use once, few, many or a size class.

V gene	clone size	J gene	D gene	CDR3 length	CDR3 protein	CDR3 DNA
TRBV15	.	TRBJ2-2	TRBD2	16	CATSRELGGDTGELFF	TGTGCCACCAGCAGAGAGCTCGGGGGGGACACCGGGGAGCTGTTTTTT
TRBV10-3	.	TRBJ2-3	.	13	CAISDSGPDTQYF	TGTGCCATCAGTGACTCTGGGCCAGATACGCAGTATTTT
TRBV10-3	.	TRBJ2-3	TRBD1	16	CAISETGGEPTDTQYF	TGTGCCATCAGTGAGACAGGGGGCGAGCCCACAGATACGCAGTATTTT
TRBV3-1/TRBV3-2	.	TRBJ1-2	TRBD1	14	CASSSGQSNYGYTF	TGTGCCAGCAGTTCGGGACAGTCTAACTATGGCTACACCTTC
TRBV28	once	TRBJ1-5	.	16	CASIYMAGGRGQPQHF	TGTGCCAGCATTTACATGGCGGGGGGCAGGGGTCAGCCCCAGCATTTT
TRBV28	once	TRBJ2-7	.	11	CASASAYEQYF	TGTGCCAGCGCCTCAGCCTACGAGCAGTACTTC
TRBV5-5	once	TRBJ2-3	TRBD1	14	CASSGGQGRDTQYF	TGTGCCAGCAGCGGGGGACAGGGGAGAGATACGCAGTATTTT
TRBV5-1	.	TRBJ2-6	.	16	CASSLETVRGANVLTF	TGCGCCAGCAGCTTAGAAACAGTACGGGGGGCCAACGTCCTGACTTTC
TRBV24-1	few	TRBJ2-5	.	14	CATSERTAQETQYF	TGTGCCACCAGTGAAAGGACAGCCCAAGAGACCCAGTACTTC
TRBV5-5	few	TRBJ1-3	.	15	CASLNQGSSGNTIYF	TGTGCCAGCCTCAATCAGGGGAGCTCTGGAAACACCATATATTTT
TRBV6-1	.	TRBJ1-5	TRBD1	15	CASSDRTGGFQPQHF	TGTGCCAGCAGTGACAGGACAGGGGGCTTTCAGCCCCAGCATTTT
TRBV6-2/TRBV6-3	.	TRBJ2-7	TRBD1	17	CASSYLDRGRGAYEQYF	TGTGCCAGCAGTTACTTGGACAGGGGAAGAGGAGCCTACGAGCAGTACTTC
TRBV27	once	TRBJ1-5	.	12	CDGQSSNQPQHF	TGTGACGGACAGTCTAGCAATCAGCCCCAGCATTTT
TRBV9	.	TRBJ2-1	.	14	CASSVDAGKGEQFF	TGTGCCAGCAGCGTAGATGCAGGGAAGGGTGAGCAGTTCTTC
TRBV6-1	.	TRBJ2-3	.	15	CASSESQGPTDTQYF	TGTGCCAGCAGTGAATCACAGGGACCCACAGATACGCAGTATTTT
TRBV7-9	.	TRBJ1-1	.	14	CASTTDRLNTEAFF	TGTGCCAGCACCACAGACAGGCTAAACACTGAAGCTTTCTTT
TRBV28	.	TRBJ1-5	.	16	CASSFDRTNSNQPQHF	TGTGCCAGCAGTTTCGACAGAACCAATAGCAATCAGCCCCAGCATTTT
TRBV15	.	TRBJ2-6	.	18	CATTLEGAGESGANVLTF	TGTGCCACCACCCTCGAAGGGGCAGGAGAATCTGGGGCCAACGTCCTGACTTTC
TRBV7-8	.	TRBJ2-2	TRBD1	16	CASSFRRTGNTGELFF	TGTGCCAGCAGCTTTCGGAGGACAGGGAACACCGGGGAGCTGTTTTTT
TRBV10-3	once	TRBJ1-2	TRBD1	13	CAIMSTGENGYTF	TGTGCCATCATGTCGACAGGGGAAAATGGCTACACCTTC
TRBV5-1	.	TRBJ1-2	TRBD1	15	CASSLRTGGNYGYTF	TGCGCCAGCAGCTTGAGGACAGGAGGCAACTATGGCTACACCTTC
TRBV5-6	.	TRBJ2-7	TRBD1	13	CASSLPQGYEQYF	TGTGCCAGCAGTCTCCCACAGGGGTACGAGCAGTACTTC
TRBV19	.	TRBJ1-3	.	14	CASSIGVSGNTIYF	TGTGCCAGTAGTATCGGAGTCTCTGGAAACACCATATATTTT
TRBV24-1	.	TRBJ2-3	.	11	CATSYSDTQYF	TGTGCCACCAGTTACTCAGATACGCAGTATTTT
TRBV19	.	TRBJ1-5	.	13	CASLGTSNQPQHF	TGTGCCAGTCTAGGAACAAGCAATCAGCCCCAGCATTTT
TRBV19	.	TRBJ2-2	TRBD2	15	CASSIDGGDTGELFF	TGTGCCAGTAGTATAGACGGGGGGGACACCGGGGAGCTGTTTTTT
TRBV5-1	.	TRBJ1-2	TRBD1	16	CASSLGQAGGIYGYTF	TGCGCCAGCAGTTTAGGACAGGCGGGGGGAATCTATGGCTACACCTTC
TRBV2	.	TRBJ2-7	.	14	CASSEADNSYEQYF	TGTGCCAGCAGTGAAGCGGACAACTCCTACGAGCAGTACTTC
TRBV7-9	.	TRBJ2-2	TRBD1	15	CASSPGQGHTGELFF	TGTGCCAGCAGCCCGGGACAGGGGCACACCGGGGAGCTGTTTTTT
TRBV28	.	TRBJ1-3	.	13	CASSPHSGDTIYF	TGTGCCAGCAGTCCCCATTCGGGGGACACCATATATTTT
TRBV24-1	.	TRBJ2-5	TRBD2	20	CATSDLGFSGGPSAAETQYF	TGTGCCACCAGTGATTTGGGATTTAGCGGGGGGCCCTCAGCGGCGGAGACCCAGTACTTC
TRBV19	.	TRBJ1-1	TRBD1	17	CASTPRGSRGMNTEAFF	TGTGCCAGTACCCCAAGGGGGAGCAGGGGGATGAACACTGAAGCTTTCTTT
TRBV19	.	TRBJ1-1	.	12	CASNTRGTEAFF	TGTGCCAGTAACACCCGAGGAACTGAAGCTTTCTTT
TRBV9	.	TRBJ2-5	.	14	CASSPRLGTETQYF	TGTGCCAGCAGCCCCCGACTAGGAACGGAGACCCAGTACTTC
TRBV5-1	.	TRBJ2-2	.	13	CASSQEGTGELFF	TGCGCCAGCAGCCAAGAGGGCACCGGGGAGCTGTTTTTT
TRBV9	.	TRBJ1-6	.	13	CASSVASNSPLHF	TGTGCCAGCAGCGTAGCTAGCAATTCACCCCTCCACTTT
TRBV2	.	TRBJ2-1	.	15	CASSEAGGTYNEQFF	TGTGCCAGCAGTGAAGCGGGGGGTACCTACAATGAGCAGTTCTTC
TRBV11-3	.	TRBJ2-4	.	11	CASSLGMVAYF	TGTGCCAGCAGCTTAGGAATGGTGGCATACTTC
TRBV2	.	TRBJ1-1	.	13	CASSRGGNTEAFF	TGTGCCAGCAGCAGAGGAGGGAACACTGAAGCTTTCTTT
TRBV3-1/TRBV3-2	.	TRBJ1-1	TRBD1	15	CASSPLTGLNTEAFF	TGTGCCAGCAGCCCCTTGACAGGGTTGAACACTGAAGCTTTCTTT
TRBV3-1/TRBV3-2	.	TRBJ1-3	TRBD1	18	CASSLDREAMYLGNTIYF	TGTGCCAGCAGCTTGGACAGGGAGGCAATGTACCTTGGAAACACCATATATTTT